These 13 T cell receptor beta chains share one sample of origin, sequenced in a study of CD4 T cells in relation to SARS-CoV-2 and coronaviruses. Their recognized antigens are unknown. TCRdb's table, derived via immunoSEQ multiplex PCR, lists solely in-frame clones and lacks some. The sample lists approximately 20,000 clones; around 80% were seen once. Unexposed donor CD4+ T cells date from about 2011-2018, before the COVID-19 pandemic. Isolation of CD4+ T cells took place after less than twelve days in culture. Sequencing was done on a sample of CD4+ T cells from PBMCs, cultured in vitro. The receptors derive from a human donor in good health.

The V and J genes are TRBV28 and TRBJ2-3; 13 bases are shared with TRBD2. CDR1 and CDR2 (germline): MDHEN, SYDVKM. This CDR3 has 18 residues. Trimming took 6 bases from V and 5 from J; bases not matched to a gene: 14. Written as DNA, the CDR3 is TGTGCCAGCAGAGGTGGGACTAGCGGGAATCTCCGGGGAGATACGCAGTATTTT. It encodes CASRGGTSGNLRGDTQYF.

This sequence joins TRBV14 and TRBJ2-1; 9 bases map to TRBD2. Germline loops: CDR1 SGHDN, CDR2 FVKESK. J lost 5 bases, V lost 1 base, and 3 bases had no gene match. The CDR3 is 15 residues long. CDR3 coding DNA: TGTGCCAGCAGCCAAGCCGGGACTAGCCACAATGAGCAGTTCTTC. Translated: CASSQAGTSHNEQFF.

The chain couples TRBV14 to TRBJ2-4; TRBD1 or TRBD2 may be the D gene (5 bases each). The CDR3 extends over 18 amino acids. Germline V gene sequence: CDR1 SGHDN, CDR2 FVKESK. Trimming took off 5 bases at V and 2 bases at J, with 22 bases between the two ends. CDR3 protein: CASSNTRDPWGTKNIQYF. The CDR3 nucleotides are TGTGCCAGCAGCAACACCAGGGATCCCTGGGGGACCAAAAACATTCAGTACTTC.

The sample holds one count of this clone. This rearrangement joins TRBV18 to TRBJ2-5; 7 bases are a match to TRBD1. This CDR3 contains 15 residues. Germline CDR1 and CDR2: KGHSH and LQKENI. Germline trimming cut 5 bases from V and 0 bases from J; bases unmatched to any gene: 6. The CDR3 here is CASSTGTVYQETQYF. In DNA form, the CDR3 reads TGTGCCAGCTCAACCGGGACAGTATACCAAGAGACCCAGTACTTC.

In this sample, this clone turned up once. V gene TRBV11-2 combines with J gene TRBJ2-5; possibly TRBD2 for D (5 bases). The CDR3 extends over 15 amino acids. CDR1 is SGHAT and CDR2 is FQNNGV in the germline V gene. V lost 3 bases, J lost 5 bases, and 16 bases lay in between. This chain's CDR3 is CASSLVALGMETQYF. CDR3 sequence (DNA): TGTGCCAGCAGCTTGGTGGCACTAGGTATGGAGACCCAGTACTTC. The full variable domain, in which reference TRBV11-2 and TRBJ2-5 provide the parts outside the CDR3, is EAGVAQSPRYKIIEKRQSVAFWCNPISGHATLYWYQQILGQGPKLLIQFQNNGVVDDSQLPKDRFSAERLKGVDSTLKIQPAKLEDSAVYLCASSLVALGMETQYFGPGTRLLVL.

V usage is TRBV5-4 and J usage is TRBJ2-2; D might be TRBD2 (6 bases). The germline gives CDR1 SGHNT, CDR2 YYREEE (reference sequence). This CDR3 contains 15 residues. V was cut by 2 bases and J by 0 bases, with 8 bases left in between. In DNA, the CDR3 is TGTGCCAGCAGCTTTCTAGCGACGAACACCGGGGAGCTGTTTTTT. The encoded protein is CASSFLATNTGELFF.

V is TRBV10-3 and J is TRBJ2-7, with D maybe TRBD1 (6 bases). This CDR3 is 11 amino acids long. V lost 10 bases and J 3 bases, leaving 10 bases between the germline ends. CDR1 is ENHRY and CDR2 is SYGVKD in the germline V gene. CDR3 sequence reads: CATRTDYEQYF. The DNA of the CDR3 is TGTGCCACCAGGACAGACTACGAGCAGTACTTC.

The chain uses TRBV19 and TRBJ2-5, with D possibly being TRBD1 or TRBD2 (5 bases each). Trimming stripped 4 bases from V and 13 bases from J, with 25 bases between. Germline V gene sequence: CDR1 LNHDA, CDR2 SQIVND (reference sequence). This CDR3 is built from 15 residues. CDR3 loop: CASSTMGTGTQRVYF. Here the CDR3 DNA reads TGTGCCAGTAGTACTATGGGGACGGGGACCCAGAGGGTGTACTTC.

The CDR3 DNA follows: TGTGCCAGCAGTTTAACAGGGGGGATCTATGGCTACACCTTC. Amino acids: CASSLTGGIYGYTF. The chain recombines TRBV28 with TRBJ1-2, with TRBD1 matching 8 bases. CDR1 and CDR2 (germline): MDHEN, SYDVKM. CDR3 length: 14 amino acids. Losses at the gene ends were 2 bases for V and 4 bases for J; bases not matched to a gene: 3.

The genes are TRBV7-9 and TRBJ2-7; 7 bases are a match to TRBD1. The CDR3 length is 16 residues. Germline V gene data show CDR1 as SEHNR and CDR2 as FQNEAQ (reference sequence). Trimming took 2 bases from V and 4 from J; bases not matched to a gene: 11. The CDR3 loop reads CASSLRRQGSAYEQYF. CDR3 bases: TGTGCCAGCAGCTTACGGAGACAGGGTTCGGCGTACGAGCAGTACTTC.

This clone was counted only a few times. V and J are TRBV18 and TRBJ2-2; D is unresolved. The CDR3 runs 13 residues. CDR1 and CDR2 (germline): KGHSH, LQKENI. V lost 11 bases and J 4 bases, leaving 14 bases between the germline ends. The CDR3 region has the DNA TGTGCCCAATCCCTGGGTACCACCGGGGAGCTGTTTTTT. This codes for CAQSLGTTGELFF.

The CDR3 region has the DNA TGTGCCAGTAGACAGGACAGGGAGAGGAACACTGAAGCTTTCTTT. Its protein product is CASRQDRERNTEAFF. The rearrangement links TRBV19 to TRBJ1-1, with 8 bases matching TRBD1. CDR3 length: 15 residues. Unmatched junction bases numbered 7, after V lost 6 bases and J lost 1 base. Germline values: CDR1 LNHDA, CDR2 SQIVND (reference sequence).

A few counts support this clone. The V call is TRBV24-1, the J call TRBJ1-5, with D unclear. The V end lost 4 bases, the J end lost 0 bases, and 6 bases lay between the germline ends. CDR1 and CDR2 from the germline V gene are KGHDR and SFDVKD. The CDR3 spans 14 residues. CDR3 region: CATSEGSSNQPQHF. The CDR3 DNA reads as TGTGCCACCAGTGAAGGTAGTAGCAATCAGCCCCAGCATTTT.